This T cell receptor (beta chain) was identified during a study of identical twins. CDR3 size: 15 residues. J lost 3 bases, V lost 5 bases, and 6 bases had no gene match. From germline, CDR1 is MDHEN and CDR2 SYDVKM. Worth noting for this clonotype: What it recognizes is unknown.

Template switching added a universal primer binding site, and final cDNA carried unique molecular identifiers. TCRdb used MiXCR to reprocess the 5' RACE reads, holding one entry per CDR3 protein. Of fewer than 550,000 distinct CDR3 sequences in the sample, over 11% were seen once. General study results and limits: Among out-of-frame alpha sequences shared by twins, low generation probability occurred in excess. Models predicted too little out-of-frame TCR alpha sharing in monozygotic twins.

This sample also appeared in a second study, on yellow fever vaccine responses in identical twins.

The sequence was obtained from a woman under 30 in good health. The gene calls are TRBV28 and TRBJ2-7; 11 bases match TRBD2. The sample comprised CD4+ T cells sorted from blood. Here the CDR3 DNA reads TGTGCCAGCAGTCCTAGCGGGAGGACTATCTACGAGCAGTACTTC. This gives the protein CASSPSGRTIYEQYF.